The 32 T cell receptor beta chains below come from one sample, sequenced in a study of response to subunit inactivated influenza vaccine (dated by TCRdb to between 2017 and 2018). The method was RT-PCR. Sequenced on an Illumina HiSeq 2500. Using fastp trimming at Q25 and MiXCR clonotype assembly, TCRdb reanalyzed the public sequencing data and kept in-frame beta chains. Every CDR3 protein is listed once, alongside the most common genes and DNA of its rows. Across this sample there are about 780,000 distinct CDR3 sequences, with 18% seen only once. The ten most abundant clones make up about 11% of the sample. Sample: PBMCs from blood, taken around 5 days after vaccination. The origin of the receptors is a man over 45 who received an inactivated influenza vaccine. Donor details come from another sample of the same person, matched by shared clones.

This clonotype was seen a handful of times. The chain recombines TRBV6-2 or TRBV6-3 with TRBJ1-1, with no clear D. Germline loops: CDR1 MNHEY, CDR2 SVGEGT. The length of the CDR3 is 12 residues. Deletions cut 2 bases from V and 10 bases from J, with 11 bases between. The CDR3 DNA reads as TGTGCCAGCAGTTACCGCGGTTGGCGAGCTTTCTTT. Translating gives CASSYRGWRAFF.

Only a few counts were recorded for this clonotype. V is TRBV2 and J is TRBJ2-7, with TRBD2 as a possible D gene (5 bases). Germline CDR1 and CDR2: SNHLY and FYNNEI. The CDR3 has 14 residues. Trimming removed 7 bases from V and 3 bases from J, with 16 bases in between. CDR3 sequence reads: CASISRLAIYEQYF. For the CDR3, the DNA is TGTGCCAGCATTTCGAGGCTAGCAATCTACGAGCAGTACTTC.

This chain links TRBV29-1 with TRBJ2-1; 10 positions match TRBD2. The CDR3 is made up of 15 amino acids. Germline V CDR1 and CDR2: SQVTM, ANQGSEA. Unmatched junction bases numbered 13, after V lost 6 bases and J lost 8 bases. The CDR3 region has the DNA TGCAGCGTCGCCGGGGGAGCGGGAGGGTTCGATGAGCAGTTCTTC. Residues: CSVAGGAGGFDEQFF.

This clonotype was observed a few times. The rearrangement uses TRBV11-1 and TRBJ2-6; D perhaps matches TRBD1 (6 bases). Between the trimmed V and J ends, which lost 1 base and 0 bases, there was a span of 19 bases. Germline CDR1 reads SGHAT; CDR2 reads FQDESV (reference sequence). The CDR3 loop spans 20 amino acids. For the CDR3, the DNA is TGTGCCAGCAGCTTAGTTGGGGGCGCAGGATCCCTCTCTGGGGCCAACGTCCTGACTTTC. The encoded protein is CASSLVGGAGSLSGANVLTF.

This clonotype was detected many times. The V call is TRBV10-1, the J call TRBJ2-5, with TRBD1 as a possible D gene (5 bases). V was cut by 2 bases and J by 3 bases, with 10 bases left in between. Germline V gives CDR1 WNHNN, CDR2 SYGVQD (reference sequence). The CDR3 contains 14 residues. CDR3 sequence: CASSEGPGKETQYF. CDR3 DNA sequence: TGCGCCAGCAGTGAGGGTCCAGGGAAAGAGACCCAGTACTTC.

A few counts support this clonotype. The J gene is TRBJ1-4, the V gene TRBV5-1, with 8 bases lining up with TRBD1. V gave up 2 bases and J gave up 8 bases; unmatched junction bases: 5. The CDR3 loop spans 14 amino acids. The V gene's germline CDR1 is SGHRS and CDR2 YFSETQ. CDR3 sequence: CASSFLQGAEKLFF. CDR3 nucleotides: TGCGCCAGCAGCTTTCTCCAGGGGGCAGAAAAACTGTTTTTT. The variable domain in full, completed from reference TRBV5-1 and TRBJ1-4, reads KAGVTQTPRYLIKTRGQQVTLSCSPISGHRSVSWYQQTPGQGLQFLFEYFSETQRNKGNFPGRFSGRQFSNSRSEMNVSTLELGDSALYLCASSFLQGAEKLFFGSGTQLSVL.

The sample holds many counts of this clonotype. The rearrangement uses TRBV5-5 and TRBJ1-6; a weak D match, TRBD1 (5 bases). CDR3 length: 16 amino acids. Germline V lookup: CDR1 SGHKS, CDR2 YYEKEE (reference sequence). V lost 4 bases, J lost 2 bases, and 13 bases lay in between. CDR3 region: CASSPGGATYNSPLHF. DNA for the CDR3: TGTGCCAGCAGCCCGGGTGGGGCAACCTATAATTCACCCCTCCACTTT.

This clonotype was detected a few times. This chain joins TRBV7-2 and TRBJ2-3; a possible D gene is TRBD1 (6 bases). Germline loops: CDR1 SGHTA, CDR2 FQGNSA. CDR3 length equals 15 residues. Trimming took 5 bases from V and 3 from J, leaving 15 bases between them. The CDR3 DNA reads as TGTGCCAGCAGCCAAACGGGACAAAAGACAGATACGCAGTATTTT. Translated, it gives CASSQTGQKTDTQYF.

Here the CDR3 reads CASSLGQAPYEQYF. In nucleotides, the CDR3 is TGTGCCAGCAGCTTAGGACAGGCACCCTACGAGCAGTACTTC. This rearrangement joins TRBV7-9 to TRBJ2-7; D might be TRBD1 (6 bases). Germline V gene data show CDR1 as SEHNR and CDR2 as FQNEAQ (reference sequence). The CDR3 is 14 amino acids. The V end lost 1 base, the J end lost 2 bases, and 9 bases lay between the germline ends. The full variable domain, with the rest looked up from reference TRBV7-9 and TRBJ2-7, is DTGVSQNPRHKITKRGQNVTFRCDPISEHNRLYWYRQTLGQGPEFLTYFQNEAQLEKSRLLSDRFSAERPKGSFSTLEIQRTEQGDSAMYLCASSLGQAPYEQYFGPGTRLTVT.

This rearrangement joins TRBV11-1 to TRBJ2-5, with TRBD2 as a possible D gene (6 bases). This CDR3 contains 13 residues. Trimming shortened V by 4 bases and J by 5 bases, and 11 bases separated the two germline ends. CDR1 SGHAT and CDR2 FQDESV come from the germline V gene (reference sequence). The CDR3 region is CASSSEGRETQYF. CDR3 coding DNA: TGTGCCAGCAGCTCCGAGGGGAGGGAGACCCAGTACTTC.

This clonotype was detected ten times or more. The chain is built from TRBV6-1 and TRBJ2-7; a possible D gene is TRBD1 (5 bases). Germline loops: CDR1 MNHNS, CDR2 SASEGT. V lost 6 bases to trimming and J lost 0 bases, with 9 bases between them. The length of the CDR3 is 13 residues. CDR3 in DNA: TGTGCCAGCAGACGCGACAGCTCCTACGAGCAGTACTTC. Protein: CASRRDSSYEQYF.

The sample holds many counts of this clonotype. The rearrangement joins TRBV6-1 to TRBJ2-6; D possibly corresponds to TRBD1 (5 bases). Trimming cost V 8 bases and J 0 bases, with 8 bases left between them. The length of the CDR3 is 14 residues. Per germline, CDR1 MNHNS and CDR2 SASEGT. Here the CDR3 reads CASGRGSGANVLTF. The DNA of the CDR3 is TGTGCCAGCGGAAGGGGCTCTGGGGCCAACGTCCTGACTTTC.

The rearrangement uses TRBV6-1 and TRBJ1-1; D is possibly TRBD1 (5 bases). Per germline, CDR1 MNHNS and CDR2 SASEGT. V was shortened by 5 bases and J by 5 bases, with 18 bases between the two germline ends. The CDR3 contains 15 residues. DNA of the CDR3: TGTGCCAGCAGTACCCCGGGCTCCGGGGGAACTGAAGCTTTCTTT. Encoded protein: CASSTPGSGGTEAFF.

This clonotype was counted a few times. The V and J genes are TRBV6-2 or TRBV6-3 and TRBJ2-7; TRBD2 aligns across 7 bases. Germline assignment: CDR1 MNHEY and CDR2 SVGEGT. The CDR3 runs to 16 residues. Trimming at V came to 0 bases and at J to 2 bases, leaving 7 bases not matched to a gene. CDR3 DNA sequence: TGTGCCAGCAGTTACTCGGTTGCTAGCGGTACCTACGAGCAGTACTTC. Translating it yields CASSYSVASGTYEQYF.

The table lists this clonotype with a few counts. The CDR3 DNA follows: TGTGCCAGCAGTTACCAGACAGGACCGTATAATTCACCCCTCCACTTT. Amino acids: CASSYQTGPYNSPLHF. The chain joins TRBV6-5 to TRBJ1-6; a possible D gene is TRBD1 (6 bases). Trimming took 2 bases from V and 4 from J, leaving 12 bases between them. In germline, CDR1 is MNHEY, CDR2 SVGAGI. The CDR3 is made up of 16 amino acids.

This clonotype was seen repeatedly, ten times or more. The chain employs TRBV29-1 and TRBJ2-2; D is perhaps TRBD1 or TRBD2 (6 bases each). Per the germline V gene, CDR1 is SQVTM and CDR2 is ANQGSEA. V dropped 6 bases and J dropped 2 bases, with 16 bases sitting between them. The CDR3 contains 15 residues. The chain's CDR3 is CSVSVGGRNTGELFF. CDR3 nucleotides: TGCAGCGTCTCGGTTGGGGGGCGTAACACCGGGGAGCTGTTTTTT.

The chain combines TRBV30 with TRBJ1-3; D perhaps matches TRBD1 (5 bases). Germline lookup yields CDR1 GTSNPN and CDR2 SVGIG (reference sequence). Trimming pared 3 bases from V and 11 bases from J, leaving 8 bases between. The CDR3 runs to 10 residues. The CDR3 spells CAWSRVAIYF. The CDR3 DNA is TGTGCCTGGAGCAGGGTGGCCATATATTTT.

This sequence joins TRBV4-1 and TRBJ2-7; no clear D. This CDR3 region has 14 residues. The V gene's germline CDR1 is MGHRA and CDR2 YSYEKL. V shed 0 bases and J shed 5 bases, with 11 bases lying between them. The DNA of the CDR3 is TGCGCCAGCAGCCAAGAAAACCGTAGAAACGAGCAGTACTTC. It translates to CASSQENRRNEQYF.

The CDR3 DNA is TGTGCCAGCAGTGCAAACACTAGCGGGAGGAGGCAAGAGACCCAGTACTTC. Protein sequence: CASSANTSGRRQETQYF. V is TRBV28 and J is TRBJ2-5; 12 bases map to TRBD2. Per the germline V gene, CDR1 is MDHEN and CDR2 is SYDVKM. CDR3 size: 17 residues. J gave up 2 bases and V 5 bases, and 9 bases lay outside the gene matches.

The genes are TRBV12-3 or TRBV12-4 and TRBJ1-1; D uncertain. The CDR3 is 14 amino acids. V was cut by 0 bases and J by 1 base, with 6 bases left in between. CDR3 loop: CASSLALWNTEAFF. The CDR3 DNA is TGTGCCAGCAGTTTAGCGCTCTGGAACACTGAAGCTTTCTTT.

This clonotype has more than one count but fewer than ten. This chain uses TRBV4-3 with TRBJ2-6; the D is unclear. V was cut by 0 bases and J by 5 bases, with 14 bases left in between. In germline, CDR1 is LGHNA, CDR2 YSLEER. The CDR3 runs 17 residues. As DNA, the CDR3 is TGCGCCAGCAGCCAAGATGTTTTCCCGTCACGGGCCAACGTCCTGACTTTC. Protein product: CASSQDVFPSRANVLTF.

With respect to this clonotype: One end of the junction does not line up with germline, which may come from a read error. The genes are TRBV20-1 and TRBJ1-4; D gene unclear. Germline CDR1 is DFQATT and CDR2 is SNEGSKA (reference sequence). The CDR3 has 12 amino acids. Here the CDR3 DNA reads TGCAGTGCTAGATTGGGGAATGAGAAACTGTTTTTT. Its translation: CSARLGNEKLFF.

This clonotype was counted between two and nine times. The gene calls are TRBV20-1 and TRBJ2-7; 7 positions agree with TRBD1. Germline V lookup: CDR1 DFQATT, CDR2 SNEGSKA (reference sequence). V dropped 4 bases and J dropped 3; count of bases not matched to a gene: 3. The CDR3 spans 12 residues. CDR3 nucleotides: TGCAGTGCTAACGGACAGGTCTACGAGCAGTACTTC. Protein product: CSANGQVYEQYF.

This clonotype was observed a handful of times. This chain uses TRBV18 with TRBJ2-1, with D tentatively TRBD1 (7 bases). Germline CDR1 reads KGHSH; CDR2 reads LQKENI. The CDR3 spans 15 residues. V dropped 1 base and J dropped 2 bases, with 9 bases sitting between them. The CDR3 DNA reads TGTGCCAGCTCACCACGCAGGGGGGCCTACAATGAGCAGTTCTTC. Amino acid sequence: CASSPRRGAYNEQFF.

This clonotype was seen a handful of times. This chain links TRBV27 with TRBJ2-7; D perhaps matches TRBD1 (6 bases). The V end was cut by 3 bases, the J end by 3 bases, with 12 bases between. The CDR3 loop spans 14 amino acids. The germline V gene has CDR1 MNHEY and CDR2 SMNVEV (reference sequence). The DNA for the CDR3 is TGTGCCAGCAGTTTGAGGCAGGGGAACTACGAGCAGTACTTC. Translating gives CASSLRQGNYEQYF.

The rearrangement links TRBV6-5 to TRBJ1-6; D ambiguous. The germline CDR1 and CDR2 sequences are MNHEY and SVGAGI. Trimming stripped 0 bases from V and 9 bases from J, with 6 bases between. CDR3 length: 13 amino acids. This CDR3 reads CASSYSRTSPLHF. CDR3 coding DNA: TGTGCCAGCAGTTACTCTCGTACTTCACCCCTCCACTTT.

This clonotype was seen a few times. V gene TRBV29-1 combines with J gene TRBJ2-7, with a weak D call TRBD2 (6 bases). V was cut by 6 bases and J by 4 bases, with 16 bases left in between. The germline CDR1 and CDR2 sequences are SQVTM and ANQGSEA. This CDR3 is built from 13 residues. CDR3 sequence: CSVGRDGLYEQYF. The CDR3 DNA is TGCAGCGTAGGCCGGGACGGACTATACGAGCAGTACTTC.

V usage is TRBV20-1 and J usage is TRBJ2-5, with 9 nucleotides matching TRBD2. CDR1 is DFQATT and CDR2 is SNEGSKA in the germline V gene (reference sequence). This CDR3 region has 15 residues. J was trimmed by 4 bases and V by 0 bases; bases with no gene match: 6. The CDR3 loop reads CSARDIAGEGETQYF. The CDR3 DNA sequence: TGCAGTGCTAGAGATATAGCGGGAGAGGGAGAGACCCAGTACTTC.

This clonotype occurred a few times. V usage is TRBV20-1 and J usage is TRBJ2-5; D remains unclear. Trimming shortened V by 6 bases and J by 3 bases, and 14 bases separated the two germline ends. The germline V gene has CDR1 DFQATT and CDR2 SNEGSKA (reference sequence). The length of the CDR3 is 13 residues. CDR3 nucleotide sequence: TGCAGTGCCCCCACGAAGCTAGAAGAGACCCAGTACTTC. Amino acids: CSAPTKLEETQYF.

The J gene is TRBJ2-3, the V gene TRBV15; TRBD1 might be the D (6 bases). Trimming cost V 3 bases and J 2 bases, with 9 bases left between them. The CDR3 has 14 residues. Germline values: CDR1 LNHNV, CDR2 YYDKDF (reference sequence). The CDR3, as DNA: TGTGCCACCAGCAGGTACAGGGTCACAGATACGCAGTATTTT. It codes for CATSRYRVTDTQYF.

The table lists this clonotype with a few counts. This chain's CDR3 is CASSLELGDSYEQYF. CDR3 DNA: TGTGCCAGCAGCTTAGAGCTAGGGGACAGCTACGAGCAGTACTTC. The chain recombines TRBV11-2 with TRBJ2-7; TRBD1 matches 7 bases. The CDR3 extends over 15 amino acids. CDR1 is SGHAT and CDR2 is FQNNGV in the germline V gene. V was clipped by 0 bases and J by 3 bases; unmatched bases: 5. Based on the CDR3 plus reference TRBV11-2 and TRBJ2-7, the full variable domain is EAGVAQSPRYKIIEKRQSVAFWCNPISGHATLYWYQQILGQGPKLLIQFQNNGVVDDSQLPKDRFSAERLKGVDSTLKIQPAKLEDSAVYLCASSLELGDSYEQYFGPGTRLTVT.

The chain carries TRBV27 and TRBJ1-6; D is uncertain. The germline gives CDR1 MNHEY, CDR2 SMNVEV (reference sequence). Trimming cost V 0 bases and J 12 bases, with 0 bases left between them. This CDR3 spans 10 amino acids. The CDR3 is CASSLSPLHF. For the CDR3, the DNA is TGTGCCAGCAGTTTATCACCCCTCCACTTT.